This T cell receptor beta chain derives from a study of cytomegalovirus exposure and HLA in healthy donors. Study summary: Among around 170 million T cells, an earlier analysis found around 100 million unique TCR beta sequences.

Not recorded for this donor was the CMV serostatus. Primers: 60 Vbeta forward and 13 Jbeta reverse. The repertoire was sequenced with immunoSEQ multiplex PCR; TCRdb's copy has only in-frame clones and lacks some. The data show about 68,000 clones, roughly 77% seen once. V was trimmed by 2 bases and J by 3 bases, leaving 11 bases between them. Germline V gives CDR1 MNHNY, CDR2 SVGAGI (reference sequence). The length of the CDR3 is 15 residues. The chain links TRBV6-6 to TRBJ1-5; D is perhaps TRBD1 (5 bases). The sequence was obtained from a human donor in good health. Sequencing used PBMCs. The CDR3 DNA reads as TGTGCCAGCAGTTACCGGGGGGGAGACAATCAGCCCCAGCATTTT. It specifies CASSYRGGDNQPQHF.